The entry that follows covers one TCR beta chain sequence. The junction differs from germline at one of its ends, possibly a read error. This record belongs to a study of patients and donors after allogeneic stem cell transplantation. CDR3 length: 15 residues. TCRdb independently ran MiXCR on the RT-PCR reads; one entry per CDR3 protein. The repertoire holds some 960,000 distinct CDR3 sequences, with more than 15% as singletons. The V and J genes are TRBV12-3 or TRBV12-4 and TRBJ2-7, with D uncertain. Sequenced material: blood, either unsorted or a sorted T cell fraction (not recorded which). The source is a human donor who was either an allogeneic HSCT recipient or a stem cell or donor lymphocyte infusion donor (not recorded which). It is not recorded whose cells these are; they may come from a transplant donor. The CDR3 sequence: CASSRRDARSYELYF. CDR3 coding DNA: TGTGCCAGCAGCCGAAGAGACGCGCGTTCCTACGAGCTGTACTTC.